This is a list of T cell receptor beta chains from one sample in a study of CD8 T cells in Susac syndrome. TCRdb used MiXCR to reprocess the immunoSEQ multiplex PCR reads, holding one entry per CDR3 protein. The repertoire holds about 85,000 distinct CDR3 sequences, with around 95% as singletons. The sequenced sample consisted of CD8+ T cells from PBMCs. Receptor source: a human donor with Susac syndrome. Each CDR3 is given without its conserved first and last residue. Each record gives: J gene, V gene, CDR3 protein.

>TRBJ2-1|TRBV30
AWWDPVIHNEQF
>TRBJ2-1|TRBV29-1
SVLGGQAHYNEQF
>TRBJ1-2|TRBV15
ATSRESQGLYYGYT
>TRBJ2-5|TRBV3-1
ASSQEGTAETQY
>TRBJ2-1|TRBV14
ASSQGTSLYNEQF
>TRBJ2-7|TRBV5-6
ASSLAQSSSYEQY
>TRBJ1-1|TRBV2
ASSRGGGKAF
>TRBJ2-3|TRBV29-1
SVVPVVTSGNFRGTDTQY
>TRBJ2-5|TRBV15
ATSESNGGLQETQY
>TRBJ2-3|TRBV7-2
ASSPGGDTQY
>TRBJ2-7|TRBV11-2
ASSSMVGEQY
>TRBJ2-7|TRBV14
ASSQASSGRAHEQY
>TRBJ2-2|TRBV15
ATLGRDNTGELF
>TRBJ2-5|TRBV4-1
ASSQGHSGRAEETQY
>TRBJ2-5|TRBV18
ASSPSGLEETQY
>TRBJ2-6|TRBV9
ASSVGPPSGANVLT
>TRBJ2-7|TRBV29-1
SVDSGYEQY
>TRBJ2-7|TRBV10-3
AISISGKSGEQY
>TRBJ1-4|TRBV7-9
ASSSLRTGTANEKLF
>TRBJ2-2|TRBV30
AWSVQRTGELF
>TRBJ2-7|TRBV28
ASSSMRSGQGAYEQY
>TRBJ2-7|TRBV20-1
SAPSGRAVDEQY
>TRBJ2-7|TRBV19
ASSMASGAYEQY
>TRBJ2-1|TRBV4-1
ASSQEQTTYSYNEQF
>TRBJ2-1|TRBV19
ASSELDWNEQF
>TRBJ2-7|TRBV29-1
SVDGGPSSYEQY
>TRBJ2-2|TRBV6-5
ASRTSGPGELF
>TRBJ2-7|TRBV18
ASSPPDSGGTYEQY
>TRBJ2-1|TRBV4-1
ASSQDRWRYNEQF
>TRBJ2-3|TRBV7-9
ASSQKGATDTQY
>TRBJ2-7|TRBV27
ASRKTSVYEQY
>TRBJ1-5|TRBV5-1
ASSLAGVADQPQH
>TRBJ2-3|TRBV7-8
ASSHYVQSTDTQY
>TRBJ2-7|TRBV6-2/TRBV6-3
ASSYFLSSTYEQY
>TRBJ2-1|TRBV9
ASSVGGGLGAEQF
>TRBJ2-3|TRBV7-8
ASSDTDTQY
>TRBJ2-1|TRBV2
ASSILRNEQF
>TRBJ2-5|TRBV20-1
SALSGRLETQY
>TRBJ1-1|TRBV7-2
ASSVGTGGEAF
>TRBJ2-1|TRBV7-9
ASGMLGDEQF